This T cell receptor beta chain was documented in a study of graft-versus-host responses after intestinal transplantation. Study observations and caveats: Peak levels of circulating GvH clones tracked with early post-transplant HvG declines.

The repertoire was sequenced with immunoSEQ multiplex PCR; TCRdb's copy has only in-frame clones and lacks some. Altogether over 85,000 clones are present, around 91% being singletons, with the ten largest covering about 0.18%. A remark on this clone: Its target is not known.

CDR1 MDHEN and CDR2 SYDVKM come from the germline V gene. Trimming pared 7 bases from V and 5 bases from J, leaving 12 bases between. The CDR3 loop spans 12 amino acids. The source of this sequence is a human donor who was the organ donor for an intestinal transplant. The rearrangement links TRBV28 to TRBJ2-7; tentatively, D is TRBD1 (6 bases). The specimen was unstimulated CD4+ T cells sorted from spleen or lymph node cells, collected before transplant. DNA for the CDR3: TGTGCCAGCATCGGCAGGGGACACGAGCAGTACTTC. This gives the protein CASIGRGHEQYF.